These T cell receptor beta chains were read from a single sample in a study of beta chain features in type 1 diabetes. Clones were sequenced by immunoSEQ multiplex PCR, and TCRdb holds only the in-frame ones, with some missing. There are 200,000 to 250,000 clones in the sample; around 10% occur only once, and under 0.045% lies in the top ten. Sequenced: naive CD4+ T cells from blood. Source of these receptors: a woman in her late teens or twenties in good health. The CDR3 runs from the conserved cysteine through the conserved F or W. The D gene is left open where the match is weak. Clone size is not always given. Where it is, it says once, few, many or a class for expanded clones.

j_call clone_size cdr3_length d_call v_call cdr3_nt cdr3_aa
TRBJ2-7 . 15 TRBD2 TRBV6-1 TGTGCCAGCAGTGAATGGGGGGGGATGTCCTACGAGCAGTACTTC CASSEWGGMSYEQYF
TRBJ2-1 few 15 . TRBV5-4 TGTGCCAGCAGCTTGAGAAAGGGGCGTCACAATGAGCAGTTCTTC CASSLRKGRHNEQFF
TRBJ2-7 few 15 . TRBV6-5 TGTGCCAGCAGCTCTCCGGGCGGGATGTCCTACGAGCAGTACTTC CASSSPGGMSYEQYF
TRBJ1-5 few 13 TRBD1 TRBV10-3 TGTGCCACAACAGGGGATAGCAATCAGCCCCAGCATTTT CATTGDSNQPQHF
TRBJ2-7 few 14 TRBD1 TRBV7-2 TGTGCCAGCAGCTCCGACAGGGGCCGCCACGAGCAGTACTTC CASSSDRGRHEQYF
TRBJ2-3 few 16 TRBD2 TRBV5-1 TGCGCCAGCAGCTTGTACTTAGCGGGGGGGTCAGATACGCAGTATTTT CASSLYLAGGSDTQYF
TRBJ2-1 few 13 TRBD1 TRBV2 TGTGCCAGCAGCCGGGACAGAAACAATGAGCAGTTCTTC CASSRDRNNEQFF
TRBJ1-6 . 15 TRBD1 TRBV5-1 TGCGCCAGCAGCACCCACCGGGACAGGGATTCACCCCTCCACTTT CASSTHRDRDSPLHF
TRBJ2-1 . 17 . TRBV19 TGTGCCAGTAGTAAGACTACAGGGGTAGTGCGGGGCAATGAGCAGTTCTTC CASSKTTGVVRGNEQFF
TRBJ2-7 . 15 . TRBV5-1 TGCGCCAGCAGCTTGGTACGGGGGGCCGTTAGCGAGCAGTACTTC CASSLVRGAVSEQYF
TRBJ2-5 . 14 . TRBV7-2 TGTGCCAGCAGCTTAGTACCGGTTCAAGAGACCCAGTACTTC CASSLVPVQETQYF
TRBJ2-7 . 15 TRBD2 TRBV5-1 TGCGCCAGCAGCTTGGAGAGCGGGGGGTCCTACGAGCAGTACTTC CASSLESGGSYEQYF
TRBJ2-5 . 14 . TRBV5-1 TGCGCCAGCGCCCGAGGGAGCGACCAAGAGACCCAGTACTTC CASARGSDQETQYF
TRBJ2-3 . 16 TRBD2 TRBV6-5 TGTGCCAGCAGTTACTCGATCCGGGGGGGCACAGATACGCAGTATTTT CASSYSIRGGTDTQYF
TRBJ1-5 few 15 . TRBV19 TGTGCCAGTAGTATAGGCGCCAGGGGCCGGCAGCCCCAGCATTTT CASSIGARGRQPQHF
TRBJ2-3 . 16 TRBD2 TRBV5-1 TGCGCCAGCAGCTTATTAGCGGGAGCTACCACAGATACGCAGTATTTT CASSLLAGATTDTQYF
TRBJ2-1 . 14 TRBD2 TRBV6-1 TGTGCCAGCAGAGGAGGGGAGGGGCAGAATGAGCAGTTCTTC CASRGGEGQNEQFF
TRBJ2-2 . 17 TRBD1 TRBV5-1 TGCGCCAGCAGCTTGTACCCAAGGACAGGGGCTGGCGGGGAGCTGTTTTTT CASSLYPRTGAGGELFF
TRBJ2-7 few 13 . TRBV2 TGTGCCACCGGGGGGGGACAGGGTTACGAGCAGTACTTC CATGGGQGYEQYF
TRBJ1-1 few 12 . TRBV11-2 TGTGCCAGCAGCGGAGGAGGGGCGGACGCTTTCTTT CASSGGGADAFF
TRBJ2-7 few 16 TRBD2 TRBV6-1 TGTGCCAGCAGTGAACCGGGACTAGCGGGGTCCTACGAGCAGTACTTC CASSEPGLAGSYEQYF
TRBJ2-3 . 14 . TRBV30 TGTGCCTGGAGCCAGACTACTCGCACAGATACGCAGTATTTT CAWSQTTRTDTQYF
TRBJ2-3 . 14 . TRBV6-1 TGTGCCAGCAGGGAGGGCAGAGCCACAGATACGCAGTATTTT CASREGRATDTQYF
TRBJ1-4 few 16 TRBD1 TRBV7-9 TGTGCCAGCAGCTCTAAACTCGGGACAGGCCAGGAAAAACTGTTTTTT CASSSKLGTGQEKLFF
TRBJ2-7 . 15 . TRBV5-1 TGCGCCAGCAGCTTGGAAGGCAGGGCAACCTACGAGCAGTACTTC CASSLEGRATYEQYF
TRBJ1-3 few 15 . TRBV6-5 TGTGCCAGCACCGTGACAGGACTTCCCGGAAACACCATATATTTT CASTVTGLPGNTIYF
TRBJ1-4 . 13 . TRBV6-1 TGTGCCAGCAGAAATCCGGGTAATGAAAAACTGTTTTTT CASRNPGNEKLFF
TRBJ2-3 few 16 TRBD1 TRBV11-2 TGTGCCAGCAGCTTAGATAGCCCAGGGGGTGCAGATACGCAGTATTTT CASSLDSPGGADTQYF
TRBJ2-5 . 13 . TRBV6-5 TGTGCCAGCGGCGTCTATCGAGGGGAGACCCAGTACTTC CASGVYRGETQYF
TRBJ1-4 . 16 . TRBV19 TGTGCCAGTAGCATCCTTGTCCTGACGGAGGAGACTAAACTGTTTTTT CASSILVLTEETKLFF
TRBJ1-1 few 13 . TRBV30 TGTGCCTGGATTCGGGGAGGGTCCCGGGAAGCTTTCTTT CAWIRGGSREAFF
TRBJ1-1 few 13 . TRBV5-1 TGCGCCAGCAGCTTCGAGGGTTACACTGAAGCTTTCTTT CASSFEGYTEAFF
TRBJ2-7 . 13 . TRBV6-6 TGTGCCAGCAGTTCCGGGTTATCTAACGAGCAGTACTTC CASSSGLSNEQYF
TRBJ2-7 few 20 TRBD1 TRBV7-6 TGTGCCAGCAGCTTAGAAACCGGGACAGGGGTCCTCCGCTTGATCTACGAGCAGTACTTC CASSLETGTGVLRLIYEQYF
TRBJ2-2 few 14 TRBD1 TRBV2 TGTGCCAGCGGAAGGGACAGGCGGACCGGGGAGCTGTTTTTT CASGRDRRTGELFF